This entry describes one T cell receptor (beta chain). Its antigen is as yet unknown. PCR employed 60 Vbeta and 13 Jbeta primers. TCRdb keeps only in-frame clones here, not all; method: immunoSEQ multiplex PCR. The table records 160,000 or so clones, roughly 80% of them present only once. This entry comes from a study of cytomegalovirus exposure and HLA in healthy donors. Across the whole study: Previous work identified 95 million to 140 million unique TCR beta sequences from approximately 190 million T cells.

The CDR3 covers 15 residues. Per the germline V gene, CDR1 is MDHEN and CDR2 is SYDVKM. J gave up 1 base and V 5 bases, and 7 bases lay outside the gene matches. Notes on the study in general: Both high specificity and high sensitivity reportedly marked the classifier's diagnosis of cytomegalovirus status. The study assumed roughly uniform donor sequencing depth for presence/absence analyses.

The receptor comes from a man aged 30 to 45 in good health and CMV-seronegative. Sample: PBMCs. This sequence joins TRBV28 and TRBJ1-1; 7 bases map to TRBD1. In nucleotides, the CDR3 is TGTGCCAGCAGTCTAGGGGGCAGACAGAACACTGAAGCTTTCTTT. Its translation is CASSLGGRQNTEAFF.